This paragraph covers one TCR beta chain sequence. Its antigen remains unknown. This entry comes from a study of CXCR3-negative and CXCR3-positive naive CD8 T cells. Libraries were UMI-labeled 5' RACE TRB cDNA. TCRdb re-called the 5' RACE reads and catalogs CDR3 proteins one per entry, DNA excluded. The sample table includes around 92,000 distinct CDR3 sequences. Overall study results and limits: Naive subsets displayed similar surface CD5, and TCR strength was inferred from TRB CDR3 properties. Naive subsets were similarly diverse, while memory CD8+ repertoires were much less diverse.

Germline lookup yields CDR1 DFQATT and CDR2 SNEGSKA (reference sequence). The CDR3 runs to 13 residues. This receptor was taken from a human donor in good health. Some clones in this sample may be carry-over from other donors' samples. The chain carries TRBV20-1 and TRBJ2-7; TCRdb designates TRBD1, a call that cannot be tested without DNA. Material: naive CXCR3- CD8+ T cells from blood. Subset meaning: CD45RO-CCR7+CD27+CD95- naive CD8+ T cells lacking CXCR3 (TNR3-). The CDR3 sequence is CSAPAGQTYEQYF.